One sample yielded the 25 T cell receptor beta chains listed below, sequenced in a study of blood T cell repertoires in COVID-19. TCRdb's copy holds only in-frame clones and misses some; the assay was immunoSEQ multiplex PCR. The sample shows over 250,000 clones, roughly 87% of them seen only once. The specimen sequenced was peripheral blood. These receptors were collected from a woman between 25 and 40 years old with acute or convalescent COVID-19.

The J gene is TRBJ2-1, the V gene TRBV6-2 or TRBV6-3, with TRBD1 identical over 7 bases. V shed 6 bases and J 13 bases; nucleotides not matched to a gene: 9. Germline V lookup: CDR1 MNHEY, CDR2 SVGEGT. This CDR3 contains 12 residues. The CDR3 sequence: CASSRDRAIQFF. CDR3 in DNA: TGTGCCAGCAGCCGGGACAGAGCCATACAGTTCTTC.

The V call is TRBV13, the J call TRBJ2-2; D perhaps matches TRBD1 (6 bases). CDR1 is PRHDT and CDR2 is FYEKMQ in the germline V gene (reference sequence). The germline V and J ends were trimmed by 9 bases and 0 bases, with 11 bases remaining between them. CDR3 length: 14 residues. The CDR3 spells CASRGQTNTGELFF. CDR3 nucleotide sequence: TGTGCCAGTCGAGGACAGACGAACACCGGGGAGCTGTTTTTT.

This sequence joins TRBV6-2 or TRBV6-3 and TRBJ1-6; D ambiguous. Between the trimmed V and J ends, which lost 5 bases and 14 bases, there was a span of 10 bases. This CDR3 region has 11 residues. The germline V gene has CDR1 MNHEY and CDR2 SVGEGT. CDR3 region: CASSGSLSLHF. The CDR3 nucleotides read TGTGCCAGCAGTGGGAGTCTGTCCCTCCACTTT.

This rearrangement joins TRBV5-1 to TRBJ1-1, with D possibly TRBD1 on 6 matching bases. The V end was cut by 2 bases, the J end by 2 bases, with 10 bases between. CDR3 length: 14 amino acids. The germline CDR1 and CDR2 sequences are SGHRS and YFSETQ. Written as DNA, the CDR3 is TGCGCCAGCAGCTTTAAGGGACAAAACACTGAAGCTTTCTTT. Its protein product is CASSFKGQNTEAFF.

The chain joins TRBV7-2 to TRBJ2-5; TRBD2 matches 7 bases. With 4 bases clipped from V and 7 bases from J, the junction kept 9 bases outside the gene matches. CDR1 is SGHTA, CDR2 FQGNSA, per germline. The CDR3 loop spans 14 amino acids. The CDR3 coding sequence is TGTGCCAGCAGCTCCACGGGGGGATGGCTGACCCAGTACTTC. This sequence encodes CASSSTGGWLTQYF.

The genes are TRBV9 and TRBJ1-2; TRBD1 aligns across 7 bases. V lost 0 bases, J lost 0 bases, and 11 bases stayed unmatched. CDR1 and CDR2 (germline): SGDLS, YYNGEE. The CDR3 contains 18 residues. The CDR3 loop is CASSVGARGEPTNYGYTF. In DNA, the CDR3 is TGTGCCAGCAGCGTAGGCGCCAGGGGGGAACCTACTAACTATGGCTACACCTTC.

The table lists this clone with a few counts. The chain carries TRBV5-6 and TRBJ2-7, with D tentatively TRBD1 (6 bases). The CDR3 has 13 amino acids. V was pared by 3 bases and J by 5 bases, with 12 bases between. Germline lookup yields CDR1 SGHDT and CDR2 YYEEEE. The DNA for the CDR3 is TGTGCCAGCAGCTATAACAGGGAGCACGAGCAGTACTTC. Its protein product is CASSYNREHEQYF.

Comments on this clone: This same CDR3 is encoded by further DNA sequences in the sample. This chain connects TRBV4-3 to TRBJ2-1; no clear D gene. Germline assignment: CDR1 LGHNA and CDR2 YSLEER. The length of the CDR3 is 12 residues. Between the trimmed V and J ends, which lost 3 bases and 7 bases, there was a span of 7 bases. The DNA of the CDR3 is TGCGCCAGCAGCCAGACTGGTAATGAGCAGTTCTTC. It codes for CASSQTGNEQFF.

The count of this clone is one. In nucleotides, the CDR3 is TGTGCCTGGAGGGTTGCGGGAGGGCCCAATGAGCAGTTCTTC. This sequence encodes CAWRVAGGPNEQFF. The chain carries TRBV30 and TRBJ2-1; 9 nucleotides line up with TRBD2. There are 14 residues in the CDR3. V trimming: 3 bases; J trimming: 6 bases; junction bases outside the gene matches: 6. Germline V CDR1 and CDR2: GTSNPN, SVGIG (reference sequence).

This sequence joins TRBV5-6 and TRBJ2-2; D is undetermined. CDR1 SGHDT and CDR2 YYEEEE come from the germline V gene. The length of the CDR3 is 17 residues. V lost 0 bases and J 7 bases, leaving 19 bases between the germline ends. CDR3 protein: CASSLVVSPGRSGELFF. CDR3 coding DNA: TGTGCCAGCAGCTTGGTGGTGTCCCCGGGTAGGAGCGGGGAGCTGTTTTTT.

J is TRBJ2-7 and V is TRBV27; D perhaps matches TRBD1 (6 bases). Germline lookup yields CDR1 MNHEY and CDR2 SMNVEV (reference sequence). V lost 5 bases and J lost 6, with 14 bases in between. CDR3 length: 13 residues. CDR3: CASSPGAVGEQYF. In DNA, the CDR3 is TGTGCCAGCAGTCCAGGGGCCGTAGGCGAGCAGTACTTC.

This chain uses TRBV7-8 with TRBJ2-7; maybe TRBD1 (5 bases). V lost 7 bases and J 4 bases, leaving 11 bases between the germline ends. Germline V gene sequence: CDR1 SGHVS, CDR2 FQNEAQ. The length of the CDR3 is 12 residues. The CDR3 is CASNQGGYEQYF. CDR3 sequence (DNA): TGTGCCAGCAACCAGGGTGGGTACGAGCAGTACTTC.

Comments on this clone: Other nucleotide sequences in the sample specify the same CDR3. The rearrangement uses TRBV9 and TRBJ2-1; TRBD2 matches at 12 bases. The CDR3 has 17 residues. The ends lost 0 bases at V and 6 bases at J; junction bases unmatched: 7. Germline V gives CDR1 SGDLS, CDR2 YYNGEE. The DNA of the CDR3 is TGTGCCAGCAGCGTAGGGCTAGCGGGAGGGCCGGGCAATGAGCAGTTCTTC. Translating it yields CASSVGLAGGPGNEQFF.

The chain has TRBV6-5 and TRBJ2-4; TRBD1 matches 8 bases. Germline loops: CDR1 MNHEY, CDR2 SVGAGI. The CDR3 has 14 residues. The V and J ends lost 6 bases and 3 bases, in that order; junction bases with no gene match: 4. The CDR3 loop reads CASRSTGVKNIQYF. The CDR3 bases are TGTGCCAGCAGGTCGACAGGGGTCAAAAACATTCAGTACTTC.

The chain recombines TRBV5-8 with TRBJ1-5; the D is unclear. The CDR3 has 13 residues. Trimming stripped 1 base from V and 2 bases from J, with 4 bases between. CDR1 is SGHTS, CDR2 YDEGEE, per germline. CDR3 nucleotide sequence: TGTGCCAGCAGCTTGTGGCGCAATCAGCCCCAGCATTTT. This translates into CASSLWRNQPQHF.

The chain is built from TRBV18 and TRBJ1-6; D may be TRBD1 (5 bases). The germline V and J ends were trimmed by 3 bases and 6 bases, with 9 bases remaining between them. CDR3 length equals 14 residues. The germline CDR1 and CDR2 sequences are KGHSH and LQKENI. CDR3 DNA sequence: TGTGCCAGCTCACCGTTCCAGGGTAATTCACCCCTCCACTTT. Protein sequence: CASSPFQGNSPLHF.

The chain links TRBV27 to TRBJ2-5, with D maybe TRBD2 (7 bases). The CDR3 totals 18 residues. The germline CDR1 and CDR2 sequences are MNHEY and SMNVEV (reference sequence). Trimming removed 0 bases from V and 1 base from J, with 18 bases in between. The CDR3 loop is CASSLSRGGRAFQETQYF. CDR3 sequence (DNA): TGTGCCAGCAGTTTATCGAGGGGGGGGAGGGCTTTCCAAGAGACCCAGTACTTC.

The J gene is TRBJ2-1, the V gene TRBV9; 13 nucleotides agree with TRBD2. V lost 3 bases to trimming and J lost 6 bases; unmatched junction nucleotides: 9. The CDR3 is 17 amino acids. The germline gives CDR1 SGDLS, CDR2 YYNGEE. DNA of the CDR3: TGTGCCAGCAGCGGAGGAACCGGGACTAGCGGGACCAATGAGCAGTTCTTC. Its translation is CASSGGTGTSGTNEQFF.

Only one count was recorded for this clone. The chain links TRBV29-1 to TRBJ1-6; D might be TRBD1 (6 bases). This CDR3 has 16 residues. The germline gives CDR1 SQVTM, CDR2 ANQGSEA. The ends were cut back, 4 bases at V and 8 bases at J, with 21 bases in the middle. In nucleotides, the CDR3 is TGCAGCGTTGTATTCGGGGACATCACTGCTCATTCACCCCTCCACTTT. Translation: CSVVFGDITAHSPLHF.

This chain links TRBV11-3 with TRBJ2-1; D possibly corresponds to TRBD2 (6 bases). In germline, CDR1 is SGHNT, CDR2 YENEEA. This CDR3 has 13 amino acids. V shed 2 bases and J shed 9 bases, with 11 bases lying between them. CDR3 protein: CASSLTGASEQFF. The CDR3 nucleotides read TGTGCCAGCAGCTTAACGGGAGCTAGTGAGCAGTTCTTC.

The chain carries TRBV27 and TRBJ2-7; 7 bases align to TRBD2. Germline lookup yields CDR1 MNHEY and CDR2 SMNVEV (reference sequence). CDR3 length: 16 residues. V lost 0 bases, J lost 3 bases, and 8 bases stayed unmatched. CDR3 sequence reads: CASSLSSGNRIYEQYF. Here the CDR3 DNA reads TGTGCCAGCAGTTTATCGAGCGGGAATAGGATCTACGAGCAGTACTTC.

This clone was seen a single time. The genes are TRBV10-2 and TRBJ2-5; 7 bases align to TRBD2. The CDR3 is 14 residues long. Germline loops: CDR1 WSHSY, CDR2 SAAADI. J lost 1 base, V lost 6 bases, and 5 bases had no gene match. CDR3 amino acids: CASRGAGIQETQYF. The CDR3 DNA reads as TGCGCCAGCAGGGGAGCGGGGATCCAAGAGACCCAGTACTTC.

J is TRBJ1-1 and V is TRBV27; D may be TRBD1 (5 bases). V lost 1 base to trimming and J lost 4 bases, with 10 bases between them. The CDR3 loop spans 14 amino acids. Germline V gene data show CDR1 as MNHEY and CDR2 as SMNVEV (reference sequence). CDR3 loop: CASSLLAGGTEAFF. In DNA form, the CDR3 reads TGTGCCAGCAGTTTATTAGCGGGGGGCACTGAAGCTTTCTTT.

This chain uses TRBV6-5 with TRBJ2-7, with D perhaps matching TRBD1 (6 bases). Trimming left V 2 bases short and J 7 bases short, with 12 bases between. Germline lookup yields CDR1 MNHEY and CDR2 SVGAGI. The CDR3 length is 13 residues. In nucleotides, the CDR3 is TGTGCCAGCAGTTACGACAGGACGGGGGAGCAGTACTTC. Translated: CASSYDRTGEQYF.

The chain joins TRBV16 to TRBJ2-7; 7 bases map to TRBD1. With V trimmed by 3 bases and J by 3 bases, 8 bases remained unmatched. The CDR3 sequence is 15 residues long. CDR1 is KGHSY and CDR2 is FQNENV in the germline V gene. The CDR3: CASSHLRDSYYEQYF. CDR3 nucleotide sequence: TGTGCCAGCAGCCACCTCCGGGACAGCTACTACGAGCAGTACTTC.